This TCR beta chain was profiled in a study of blood T cell repertoires in COVID-19. Study information: Both acute and convalescent COVID-19 samples were obtained from the United States, Italy and Spain. PBMCs, B-cell-depleted T cells, or T cells were the source of the cDNA or gDNA that made up the material.

Sequencing used immunoSEQ multiplex PCR; TCRdb keeps in-frame clones, though not all of them. The repertoire holds 200,000 to 250,000 clones, 84% seen once, with about 1.8% in the top ten. In this sample, this clone turned up once. The CDR3 extends over 14 amino acids. Germline values: CDR1 MNHNY, CDR2 SVGAGI (reference sequence). Germline trimming cut 8 bases from V and 0 bases from J; bases unmatched to any gene: 4. Recruitment covered some 25 US areas and drew participants whose ages spanned about 18 to 90 years. Participants reported their clinical history, and cohort assignment relied on those reports.

This sequence originates from a man aged 55 to 70 who had recovered from COVID-19. V gene TRBV6-6 combines with J gene TRBJ2-1; TRBD1 matches 7 bases. The material sequenced was PBMCs or T cells enriched from blood (not recorded which). This chain's CDR3 is CASSRGSSYNEQFF. Here the CDR3 DNA reads TGTGCCAGCTCCAGGGGGAGCTCCTACAATGAGCAGTTCTTC.